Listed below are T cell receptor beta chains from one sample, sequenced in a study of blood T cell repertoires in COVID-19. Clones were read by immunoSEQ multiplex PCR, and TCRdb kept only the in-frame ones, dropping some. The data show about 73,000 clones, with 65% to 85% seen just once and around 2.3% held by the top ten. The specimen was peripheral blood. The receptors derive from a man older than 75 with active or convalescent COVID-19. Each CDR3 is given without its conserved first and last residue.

cdr3_aa: ASSLQGLQMNGYT
v_call: TRBV7-9
j_call: TRBJ1-2

cdr3_aa: ASSMTGNQPQH
v_call: TRBV6-5
j_call: TRBJ1-5

cdr3_aa: ASSVAGTGGSDEQF
v_call: TRBV6-1
j_call: TRBJ2-1

cdr3_aa: ASSLDSGGNTGELF
v_call: TRBV5-1
j_call: TRBJ2-2

cdr3_aa: ASSEGPYNEQF
v_call: TRBV2
j_call: TRBJ2-1

cdr3_aa: ASVPSGRSYEQY
v_call: TRBV28
j_call: TRBJ2-7

cdr3_aa: ASSRSRDRGTEAF
v_call: TRBV18
j_call: TRBJ1-1

cdr3_aa: ASSQEAPGTAGNTIY
v_call: TRBV4-1
j_call: TRBJ1-3

cdr3_aa: ASSAGGDRATGELF
v_call: TRBV9
j_call: TRBJ2-2

cdr3_aa: ASSIGQGWETQY
v_call: TRBV5-8
j_call: TRBJ2-5

cdr3_aa: ASSQVRAGIHEQY
v_call: TRBV4-2
j_call: TRBJ2-7

cdr3_aa: ASRGTGGQNYGYT
v_call: TRBV6-5
j_call: TRBJ1-2

cdr3_aa: ASSTRTSGIGDEQF
v_call: TRBV27
j_call: TRBJ2-1

cdr3_aa: ASSRDRFLSEQY
v_call: TRBV2
j_call: TRBJ2-7

cdr3_aa: ASSFKRQEGQEYSGNTIY
v_call: TRBV7-7
j_call: TRBJ1-3

cdr3_aa: ASSQHSGTGGYEQY
v_call: TRBV4-1
j_call: TRBJ2-7

cdr3_aa: ATSRDWMGHGNTGELF
v_call: TRBV15
j_call: TRBJ2-2

cdr3_aa: ASSPSAGRFLDTQY
v_call: TRBV5-4
j_call: TRBJ2-3

cdr3_aa: ASSGRGNAEAF
v_call: TRBV25-1
j_call: TRBJ1-1

cdr3_aa: ASSPRTGRETQY
v_call: TRBV7-2
j_call: TRBJ2-5

cdr3_aa: ASSQDPYSGTVPNTQY
v_call: TRBV4-1
j_call: TRBJ2-3

cdr3_aa: ASSQDGTSGSYTQY
v_call: TRBV4-3
j_call: TRBJ2-3

cdr3_aa: ASSQIGAGRADTQY
v_call: TRBV3-1/TRBV3-2
j_call: TRBJ2-3

cdr3_aa: AISMDSSYEQY
v_call: TRBV10-3
j_call: TRBJ2-7

cdr3_aa: ASSSGLAGGPYTGELF
v_call: TRBV7-6
j_call: TRBJ2-2

cdr3_aa: ASSLAGGRDEQF
v_call: TRBV28
j_call: TRBJ2-1

cdr3_aa: ASSRDRGHEQY
v_call: TRBV5-6
j_call: TRBJ2-7

cdr3_aa: ASSLVTGAPDNIQY
v_call: TRBV5-6
j_call: TRBJ2-4

cdr3_aa: ASSLRLAGVNEQF
v_call: TRBV27
j_call: TRBJ2-1

cdr3_aa: ASTFGGENQPQH
v_call: TRBV25-1
j_call: TRBJ1-5

cdr3_aa: ASRGGSYNSPLH
v_call: TRBV6-5
j_call: TRBJ1-6

cdr3_aa: ASSLGQNQPQH
v_call: TRBV12-3/TRBV12-4
j_call: TRBJ1-5

cdr3_aa: ASSLVSGTVNTGELF
v_call: TRBV7-2
j_call: TRBJ2-2

cdr3_aa: ASSPSPPRDRVHEQY
v_call: TRBV27
j_call: TRBJ2-7

cdr3_aa: ASSQPRTGDPPLYEQY
v_call: TRBV4-3
j_call: TRBJ2-7

cdr3_aa: ASSRLAGDSQETQY
v_call: TRBV5-4
j_call: TRBJ2-5

cdr3_aa: ATSRVRRDTQY
v_call: TRBV15
j_call: TRBJ2-3

cdr3_aa: ASSIGSGRAYEQY
v_call: TRBV19
j_call: TRBJ2-7

cdr3_aa: ASSLQPRGLAETQY
v_call: TRBV18
j_call: TRBJ2-5

cdr3_aa: ASSGLDYEQY
v_call: TRBV2
j_call: TRBJ2-7

cdr3_aa: ASSPDSNYGYT
v_call: TRBV5-1
j_call: TRBJ1-2

cdr3_aa: ASSEWDSRQQY
v_call: TRBV25-1
j_call: TRBJ2-7

cdr3_aa: ASNLYREPLH
v_call: TRBV2
j_call: TRBJ1-6

cdr3_aa: ASSWGYRGNTYNEQF
v_call: TRBV5-5
j_call: TRBJ2-1

cdr3_aa: ASSPGDYEQY
v_call: TRBV12-3/TRBV12-4
j_call: TRBJ2-7

cdr3_aa: ASSYGTGGGWPLH
v_call: TRBV6-5
j_call: TRBJ1-6

cdr3_aa: ASSLVAGSYEQY
v_call: TRBV11-3
j_call: TRBJ2-7

cdr3_aa: ASGRDRGFEPQH
v_call: TRBV27
j_call: TRBJ1-5

cdr3_aa: ASSEAGVRSGGELF
v_call: TRBV7-2
j_call: TRBJ2-2

cdr3_aa: ASSLYGTGTDTQY
v_call: TRBV5-1
j_call: TRBJ2-3

cdr3_aa: ASSRDRGVQETQY
v_call: TRBV6-5
j_call: TRBJ2-5

cdr3_aa: ASSLKETQY
v_call: TRBV7-8
j_call: TRBJ2-5

cdr3_aa: ASSLAGTGSYEQY
v_call: TRBV6-2/TRBV6-3
j_call: TRBJ2-7

cdr3_aa: ASSYPGVSEEQY
v_call: TRBV6-5
j_call: TRBJ2-7

cdr3_aa: ATRSRAGGSEQF
v_call: TRBV19
j_call: TRBJ2-1

cdr3_aa: ASSLGPGDTQY
v_call: TRBV5-1
j_call: TRBJ2-3

cdr3_aa: ASSPGGTSTYEQY
v_call: TRBV7-9
j_call: TRBJ2-7

cdr3_aa: ASSYDSGIYNEQF
v_call: TRBV6-2/TRBV6-3
j_call: TRBJ2-1

cdr3_aa: ASSQRTGGRETQY
v_call: TRBV4-1
j_call: TRBJ2-5